This TCR beta chain was sequenced during a study of shared clonotypes between healthy human individuals. Overall study context: Three plates each covered CD4 naive and memory; CD8 naive two, CD8 memory one.

The CDR3 sequence is 19 residues long. The germline CDR1 and CDR2 sequences are MDHEN and SYDVKM. The V and J ends lost 3 bases and 0 bases, in that order; junction bases with no gene match: 12. Naive CD8 isolation took CD45RO-negative cells positively selected for CCR7 and excluded terminally differentiated effector memory CD45RA+ cells. Donors were healthy HIV-negative adults without recent acute infections or vaccinations. Genomic DNA of every subset was divided equally among multiple immunoSEQ plates. Sequencing was performed with immunoSEQ multiplex PCR; in TCRdb, only in-frame clones are kept and a portion is missing. Found here are hundreds of thousands of clones, 85% to 95% of them singletons; the top ten hold approximately 0.12%.

Sequencing was performed on naive CD8+ T cells sorted from blood. The chain combines TRBV28 with TRBJ1-5, with 9 positions matching TRBD1. The clonotype originates from a woman aged 25-40 years in good health. The CDR3 here is CASSFIMVGQGTSNQPQHF. DNA for the CDR3: TGTGCCAGCAGTTTTATCATGGTAGGACAGGGGACTAGCAATCAGCCCCAGCATTTT.